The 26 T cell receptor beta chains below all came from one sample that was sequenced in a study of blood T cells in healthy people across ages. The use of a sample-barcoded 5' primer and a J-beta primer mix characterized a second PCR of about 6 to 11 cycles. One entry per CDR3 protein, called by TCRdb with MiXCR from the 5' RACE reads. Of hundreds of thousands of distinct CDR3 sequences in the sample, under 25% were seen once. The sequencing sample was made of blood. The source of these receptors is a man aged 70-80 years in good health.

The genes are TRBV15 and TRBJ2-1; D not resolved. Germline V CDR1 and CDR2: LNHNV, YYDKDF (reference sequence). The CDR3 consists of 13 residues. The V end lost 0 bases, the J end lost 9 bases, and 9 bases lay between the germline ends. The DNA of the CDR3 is TGTGCCACCAGCAGAGATCGCCGATTTGAGCAGTTCTTC. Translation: CATSRDRRFEQFF.

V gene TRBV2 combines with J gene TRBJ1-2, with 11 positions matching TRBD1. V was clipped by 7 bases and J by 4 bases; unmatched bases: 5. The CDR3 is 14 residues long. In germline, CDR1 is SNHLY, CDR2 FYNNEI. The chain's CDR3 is CASKGQGGIYGYTF. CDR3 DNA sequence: TGTGCCAGCAAGGGACAGGGGGGCATCTATGGCTACACCTTC.

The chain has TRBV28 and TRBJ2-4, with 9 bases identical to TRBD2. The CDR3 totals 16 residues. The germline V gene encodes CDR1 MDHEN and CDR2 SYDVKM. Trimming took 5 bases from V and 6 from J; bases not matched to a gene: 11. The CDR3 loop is CASSLTSGGVINIQYF. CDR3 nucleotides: TGTGCCAGCAGTCTGACTAGCGGCGGGGTTATAAACATTCAGTACTTC.

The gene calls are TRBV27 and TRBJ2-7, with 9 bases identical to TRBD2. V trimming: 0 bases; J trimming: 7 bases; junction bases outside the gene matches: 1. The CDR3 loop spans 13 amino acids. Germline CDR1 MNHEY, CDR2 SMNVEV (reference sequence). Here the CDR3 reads CASSLSAGGEQYF. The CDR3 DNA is TGTGCCAGCAGTTTATCGGCGGGGGGGGAGCAGTACTTC.

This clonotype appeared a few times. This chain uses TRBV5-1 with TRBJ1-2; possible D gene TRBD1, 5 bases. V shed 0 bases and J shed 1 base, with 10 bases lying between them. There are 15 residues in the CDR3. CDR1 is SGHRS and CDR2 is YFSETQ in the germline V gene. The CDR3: CASSLAPGGNYGYTF. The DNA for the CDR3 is TGCGCCAGCAGCTTGGCCCCTGGGGGTAACTATGGCTACACCTTC.

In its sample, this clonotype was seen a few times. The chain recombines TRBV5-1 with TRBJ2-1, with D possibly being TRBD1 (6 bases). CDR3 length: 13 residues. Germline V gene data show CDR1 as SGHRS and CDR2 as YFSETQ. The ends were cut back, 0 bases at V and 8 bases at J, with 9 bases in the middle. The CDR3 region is CASSLGTADEQFF. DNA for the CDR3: TGCGCCAGCAGCTTGGGGACAGCGGATGAGCAGTTCTTC.

CDR3 in amino acids: CSARPSGVTGELFF. In DNA, the CDR3 is TGCAGTGCTAGACCCTCGGGCGTCACCGGGGAGCTGTTTTTT. The genes are TRBV20-1 and TRBJ2-2; D is ambiguous. V was shortened by 2 bases and J by 4 bases, with 11 bases between the two germline ends. Germline CDR1 DFQATT, CDR2 SNEGSKA (reference sequence). This CDR3 comprises 14 residues.

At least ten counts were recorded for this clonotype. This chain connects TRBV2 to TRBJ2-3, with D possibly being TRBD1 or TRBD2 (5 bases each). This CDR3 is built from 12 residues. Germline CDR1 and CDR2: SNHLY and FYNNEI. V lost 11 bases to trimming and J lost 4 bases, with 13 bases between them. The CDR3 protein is CAPERGADTQYF. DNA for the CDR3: TGTGCCCCAGAGAGGGGCGCAGATACGCAGTATTTT.

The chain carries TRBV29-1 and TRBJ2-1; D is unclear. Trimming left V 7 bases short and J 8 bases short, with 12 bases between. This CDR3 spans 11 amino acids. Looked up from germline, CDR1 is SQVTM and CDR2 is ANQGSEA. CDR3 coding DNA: TGCAGCGCTTCGTCACTGGATGAGCAGTTCTTC. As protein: CSASSLDEQFF.

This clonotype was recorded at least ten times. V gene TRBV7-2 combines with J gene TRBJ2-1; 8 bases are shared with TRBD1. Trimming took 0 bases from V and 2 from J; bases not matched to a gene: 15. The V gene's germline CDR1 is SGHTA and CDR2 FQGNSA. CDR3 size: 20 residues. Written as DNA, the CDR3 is TGTGCCAGCAGCTTAGCGGGCACAGGGGGAGCCATTGGAGCCTACAATGAGCAGTTCTTC. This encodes CASSLAGTGGAIGAYNEQFF.

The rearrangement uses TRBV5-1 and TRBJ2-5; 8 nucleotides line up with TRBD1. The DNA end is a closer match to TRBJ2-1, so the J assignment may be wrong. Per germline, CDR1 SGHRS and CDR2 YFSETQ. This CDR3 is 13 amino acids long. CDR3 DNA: TGCGCCAGCAGCCTGGACAGGGCCGGTGAGCAGTTCTTC. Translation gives CASSLDRAGEQFF.

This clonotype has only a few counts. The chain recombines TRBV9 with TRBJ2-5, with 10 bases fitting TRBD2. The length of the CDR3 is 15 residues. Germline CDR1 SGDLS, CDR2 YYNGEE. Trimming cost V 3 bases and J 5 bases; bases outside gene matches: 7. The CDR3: CASSGRTSGPETQYF. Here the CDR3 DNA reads TGTGCCAGCAGCGGACGGACTAGCGGTCCGGAGACCCAGTACTTC.

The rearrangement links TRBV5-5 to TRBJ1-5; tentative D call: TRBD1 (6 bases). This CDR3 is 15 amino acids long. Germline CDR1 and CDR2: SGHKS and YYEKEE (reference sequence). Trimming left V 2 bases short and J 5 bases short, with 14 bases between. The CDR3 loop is CASSLGGGSHQPQHF. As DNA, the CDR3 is TGTGCCAGCAGCTTAGGGGGAGGAAGTCATCAGCCCCAGCATTTT. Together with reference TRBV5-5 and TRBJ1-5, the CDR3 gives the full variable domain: DAGVTQSPTHLIKTRGQQVTLRCSPISGHKSVSWYQQVLGQGPQFIFQYYEKEERGRGNFPDRFSARQFPNYSSELNVNALLLGDSALYLCASSLGGGSHQPQHFGDGTRLSIL.

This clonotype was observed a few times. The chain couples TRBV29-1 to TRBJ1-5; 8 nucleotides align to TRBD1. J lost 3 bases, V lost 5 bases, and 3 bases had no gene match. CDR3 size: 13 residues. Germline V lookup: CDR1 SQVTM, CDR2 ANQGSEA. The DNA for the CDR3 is TGCAGCGTTAAGACAGGGGACAATCAGCCCCAGCATTTT. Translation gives CSVKTGDNQPQHF.

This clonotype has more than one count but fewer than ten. The CDR3 loop is CASSPSGGGYEQYF. In nucleotides, the CDR3 is TGTGCCAGCAGCCCCTCAGGGGGCGGGTACGAGCAGTACTTC. The gene calls are TRBV7-2 and TRBJ2-7; 8 bases are shared with TRBD1. CDR1 and CDR2 from the germline V gene are SGHTA and FQGNSA. Unmatched junction bases numbered 7, after V lost 5 bases and J lost 4 bases. The CDR3 spans 14 residues.

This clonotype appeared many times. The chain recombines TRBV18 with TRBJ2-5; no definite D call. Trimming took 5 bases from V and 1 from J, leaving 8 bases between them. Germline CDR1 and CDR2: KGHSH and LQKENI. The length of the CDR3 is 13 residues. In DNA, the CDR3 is TGTGCCAGCTCAGCCGACATCCAAGAGACCCAGTACTTC. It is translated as CASSADIQETQYF. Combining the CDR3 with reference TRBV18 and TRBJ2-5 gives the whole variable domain NAGVMQNPRHLVRRRGQEARLRCSPMKGHSHVYWYRQLPEEGLKFMVYLQKENIIDESGMPKERFSAEFPKEGPSILRIQQVVRGDSAAYFCASSADIQETQYFGPGTRLLVL.

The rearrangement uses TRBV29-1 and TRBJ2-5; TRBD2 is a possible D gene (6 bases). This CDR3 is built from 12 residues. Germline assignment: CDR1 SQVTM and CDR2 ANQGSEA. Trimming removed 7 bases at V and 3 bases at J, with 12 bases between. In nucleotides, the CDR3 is TGCAGCGCCGACGGCGGGGAAGAGACCCAGTACTTC. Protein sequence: CSADGGEETQYF.

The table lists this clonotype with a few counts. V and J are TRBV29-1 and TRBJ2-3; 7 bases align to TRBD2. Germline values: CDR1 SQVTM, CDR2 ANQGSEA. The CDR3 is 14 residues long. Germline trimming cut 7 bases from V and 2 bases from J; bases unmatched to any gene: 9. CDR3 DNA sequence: TGCAGCGCCGTGGGGGGACTATTCACAGATACGCAGTATTTT. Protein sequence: CSAVGGLFTDTQYF.

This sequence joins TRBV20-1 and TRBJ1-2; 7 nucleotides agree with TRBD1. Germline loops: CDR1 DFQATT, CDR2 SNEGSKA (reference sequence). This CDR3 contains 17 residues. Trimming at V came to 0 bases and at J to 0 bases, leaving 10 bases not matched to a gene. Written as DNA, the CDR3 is TGCAGTGCTAGAGATTTAAGGCGACAGGGAGCTAACTATGGCTACACCTTC. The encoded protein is CSARDLRRQGANYGYTF.

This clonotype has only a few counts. The CDR3 DNA is TGTGCCAGCAGCCATGAGGACAGCTACGAGCAGTACTTC. The encoded protein is CASSHEDSYEQYF. The chain employs TRBV3-1 and TRBJ2-5; TRBD1 is a possible D gene (6 bases). The end of the DNA is better explained by TRBJ2-7, so the J call may be wrong. The CDR3 runs 13 residues. CDR1 is LGHDT, CDR2 YNNKEL, per germline (reference sequence).

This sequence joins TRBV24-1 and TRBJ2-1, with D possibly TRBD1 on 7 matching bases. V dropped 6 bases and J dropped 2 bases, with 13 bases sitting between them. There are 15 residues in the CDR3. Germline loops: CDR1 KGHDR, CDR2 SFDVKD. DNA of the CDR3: TGTGCCACCAGTCTGGCGGGACAGCCCTACAATGAGCAGTTCTTC. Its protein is CATSLAGQPYNEQFF.

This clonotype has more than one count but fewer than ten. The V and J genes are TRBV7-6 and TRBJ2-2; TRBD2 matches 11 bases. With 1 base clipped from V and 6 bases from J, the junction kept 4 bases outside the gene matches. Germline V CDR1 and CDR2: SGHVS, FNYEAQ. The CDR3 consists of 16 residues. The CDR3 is CASSLETSGSPGELFF. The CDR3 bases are TGTGCCAGCAGCTTAGAAACTAGCGGGAGCCCCGGGGAGCTGTTTTTT.

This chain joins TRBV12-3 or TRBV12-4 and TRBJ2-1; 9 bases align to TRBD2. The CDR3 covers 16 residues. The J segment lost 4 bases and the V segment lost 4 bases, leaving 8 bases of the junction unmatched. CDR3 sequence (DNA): TGTGCCAGCAGTTCCCCAGGACTAGCGTCATACAATGAGCAGTTCTTC. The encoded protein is CASSSPGLASYNEQFF.

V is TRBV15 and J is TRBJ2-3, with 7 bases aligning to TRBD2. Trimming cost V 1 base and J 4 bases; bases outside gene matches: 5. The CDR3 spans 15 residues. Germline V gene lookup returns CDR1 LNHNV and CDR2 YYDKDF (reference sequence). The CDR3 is CATSRAQGGSDTQYF. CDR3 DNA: TGTGCCACCAGCAGAGCCCAGGGAGGGTCAGATACGCAGTATTTT.

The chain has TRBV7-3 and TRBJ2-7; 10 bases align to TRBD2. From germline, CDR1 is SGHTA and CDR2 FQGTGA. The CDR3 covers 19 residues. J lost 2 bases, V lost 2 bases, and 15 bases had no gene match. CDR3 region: CASSLEAPPTSGATYEQYF. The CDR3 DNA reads TGTGCCAGCAGCTTAGAAGCCCCTCCTACTAGCGGGGCTACCTACGAGCAGTACTTC.

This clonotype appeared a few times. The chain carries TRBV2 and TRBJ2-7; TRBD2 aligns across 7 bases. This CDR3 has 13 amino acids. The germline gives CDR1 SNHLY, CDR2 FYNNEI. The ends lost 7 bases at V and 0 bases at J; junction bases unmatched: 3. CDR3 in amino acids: CASNTGGSYEQYF. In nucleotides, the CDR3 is TGTGCCAGCAACACGGGAGGCTCCTACGAGCAGTACTTC.